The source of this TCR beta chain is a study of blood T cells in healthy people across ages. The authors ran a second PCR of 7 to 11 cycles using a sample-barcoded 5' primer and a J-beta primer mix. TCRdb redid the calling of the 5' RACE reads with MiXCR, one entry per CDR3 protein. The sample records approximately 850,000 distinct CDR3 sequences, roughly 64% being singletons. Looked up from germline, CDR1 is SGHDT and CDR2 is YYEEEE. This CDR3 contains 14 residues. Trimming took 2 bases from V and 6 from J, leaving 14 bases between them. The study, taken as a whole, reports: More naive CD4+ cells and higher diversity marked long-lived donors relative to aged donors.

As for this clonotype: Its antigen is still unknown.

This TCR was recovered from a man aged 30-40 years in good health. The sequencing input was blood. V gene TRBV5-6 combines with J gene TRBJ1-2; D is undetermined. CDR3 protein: CASSFMGRKHGYTF. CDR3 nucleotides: TGTGCCAGCAGCTTCATGGGCAGGAAGCATGGCTACACCTTC.